This T cell receptor (beta chain) was found in a study of regulatory T cells in long-lasting Graves disease. Study-level points and caveats: The TCR repertoire of persistent Graves' patients was less diverse than that of newly diagnosed ones. Persistent disease preferred TRBV28, TRBJ1-2 and TRBJ2-5.

This sample's time point: persistent/refractory GD, antithyroid drugs over 5 years with positive TRAb. There was RNA extracted from PBMCs, and the TCR library was made from it. Guidelines of the American Thyroid Association were used to diagnose Graves' disease. According to the study, TCR beta libraries were built with iRepertoire HTBI primers and CDR3-region Arm-PCR. MiXCR, run by TCRdb on the multiplex PCR reads, gives a single entry per CDR3 protein. The sample includes roughly 400,000 distinct CDR3 sequences, 21% of them seen just once. This clonotype was recorded a few times. The antigen remains undetermined. The CDR3 covers 14 residues. Germline V gives CDR1 MNHEY, CDR2 SMNVEV (reference sequence). V lost 5 bases, J lost 6 bases, and 17 bases lay in between.

The specimen comprised peripheral blood mononuclear cells (PBMCs), sampled when the disease was refractory, from a patient treated with antithyroid drugs. The receptor's source is a female donor with Graves disease. The chain employs TRBV27 and TRBJ2-7, with D possibly matching TRBD1 (6 bases). The CDR3 DNA reads TGTGCCAGCAGTCCGTTCCAGGGGCGGATCGAGCAGTACTTC. Translating gives CASSPFQGRIEQYF.